This T cell receptor beta chain was found in a study of blood T cell repertoires in COVID-19. Study-wide context: COVID-19 samples from acute and convalescent phases originated in the United States, Italy and Spain.

Per the original data handling: Cell counts per sample came from amplifying reference gene primers. Profiling relied on immunoSEQ multiplex PCR, and the TCRdb table lists in-frame clones only, not all of them. The V and J calls and clone size were taken over from that table, and D and trimming were inferred from the DNA. The sample records fewer than 600,000 clones, 89% being singletons. V was pared by 1 base and J by 2 bases, with 4 bases of the junction left unmatched. CDR1 is LNHDA and CDR2 is SQIVND in the germline V gene (reference sequence). The CDR3 consists of 15 residues. The rearrangement links TRBV19 to TRBJ2-5, with TRBD1 identical over 7 bases. This receptor was identified in a man younger than 35 with COVID-19, enrolled during active disease. The specimen was peripheral blood. The CDR3 protein is CASSIGGTAQETQYF. CDR3 sequence (DNA): TGTGCCAGTAGTATAGGTGGGACAGCACAAGAGACCCAGTACTTC.